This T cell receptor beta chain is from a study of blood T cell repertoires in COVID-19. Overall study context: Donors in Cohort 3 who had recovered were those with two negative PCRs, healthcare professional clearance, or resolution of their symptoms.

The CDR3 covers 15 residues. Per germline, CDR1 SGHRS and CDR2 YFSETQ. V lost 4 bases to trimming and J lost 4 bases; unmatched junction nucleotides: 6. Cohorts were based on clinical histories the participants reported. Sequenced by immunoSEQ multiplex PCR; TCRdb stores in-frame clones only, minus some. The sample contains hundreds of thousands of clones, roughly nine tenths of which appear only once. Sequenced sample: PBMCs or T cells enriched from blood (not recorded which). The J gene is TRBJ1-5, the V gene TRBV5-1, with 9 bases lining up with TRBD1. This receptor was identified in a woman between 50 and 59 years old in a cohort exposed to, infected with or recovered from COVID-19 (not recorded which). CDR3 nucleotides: TGCGCCAGCAGCGTAGGACAGGGGTGGAATCAGCCCCAGCATTTT. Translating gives CASSVGQGWNQPQHF.